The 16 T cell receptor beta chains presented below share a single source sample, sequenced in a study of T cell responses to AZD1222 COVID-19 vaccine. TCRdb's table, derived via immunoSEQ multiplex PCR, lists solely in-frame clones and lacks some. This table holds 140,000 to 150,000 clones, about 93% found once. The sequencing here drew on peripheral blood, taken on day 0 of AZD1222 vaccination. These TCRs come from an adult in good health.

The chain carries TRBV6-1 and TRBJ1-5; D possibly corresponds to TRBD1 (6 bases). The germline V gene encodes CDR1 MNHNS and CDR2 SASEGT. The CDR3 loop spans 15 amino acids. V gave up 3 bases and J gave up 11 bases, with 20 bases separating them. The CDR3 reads CASSDWARRPGAQHF. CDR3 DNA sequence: TGTGCCAGCAGTGATTGGGCCAGGCGGCCAGGGGCCCAGCATTTT.

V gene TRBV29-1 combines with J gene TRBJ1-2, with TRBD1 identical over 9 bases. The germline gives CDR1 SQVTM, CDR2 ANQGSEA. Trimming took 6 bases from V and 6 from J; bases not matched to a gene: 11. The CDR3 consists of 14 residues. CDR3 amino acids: CSVQRTGGGNGYTF. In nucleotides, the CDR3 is TGCAGCGTCCAAAGAACAGGGGGCGGAAATGGCTACACCTTC. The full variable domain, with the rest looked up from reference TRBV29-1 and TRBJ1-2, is SAVISQKPSRDICQRGTSLTIQCQVDSQVTMMFWYRQQPGQSLTLIATANQGSEATYESGFVIDKFPISRPNLTFSTLTVSNMSPEDSSIYLCSVQRTGGGNGYTFGSGTRLTVV.

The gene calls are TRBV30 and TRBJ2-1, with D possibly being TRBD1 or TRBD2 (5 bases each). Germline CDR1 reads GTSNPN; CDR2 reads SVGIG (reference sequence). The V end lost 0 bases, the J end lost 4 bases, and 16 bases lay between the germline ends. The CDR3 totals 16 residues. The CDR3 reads CAWSVRGPPIYNEQFF. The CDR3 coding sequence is TGTGCCTGGAGTGTACGGGGACCACCAATTTACAATGAGCAGTTCTTC.

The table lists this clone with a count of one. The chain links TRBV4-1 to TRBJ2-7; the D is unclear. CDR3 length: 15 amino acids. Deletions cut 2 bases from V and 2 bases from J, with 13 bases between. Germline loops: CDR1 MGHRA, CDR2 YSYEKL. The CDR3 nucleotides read TGCGCCAGCAGCCAATTACATGGATTCACCTACGAGCAGTACTTC. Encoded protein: CASSQLHGFTYEQYF.

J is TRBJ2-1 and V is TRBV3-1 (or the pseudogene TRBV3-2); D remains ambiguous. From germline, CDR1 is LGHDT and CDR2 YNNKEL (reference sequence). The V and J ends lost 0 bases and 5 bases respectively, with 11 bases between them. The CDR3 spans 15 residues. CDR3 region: CASSQDLVRNNEQFF. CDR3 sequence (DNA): TGTGCCAGCAGCCAAGATCTGGTCAGAAACAATGAGCAGTTCTTC.

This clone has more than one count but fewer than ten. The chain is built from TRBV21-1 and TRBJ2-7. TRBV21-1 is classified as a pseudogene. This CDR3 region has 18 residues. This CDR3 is CASSKAKVRRPSSYEQYF. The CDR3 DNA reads TGTGCCAGCAGCAAAGCCAAAGTCCGGCGCCCGAGCTCCTACGAGCAGTACTTC.

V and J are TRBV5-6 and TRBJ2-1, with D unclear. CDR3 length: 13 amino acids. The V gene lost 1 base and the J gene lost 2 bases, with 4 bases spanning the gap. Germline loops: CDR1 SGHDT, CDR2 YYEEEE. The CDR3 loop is CASSLWAYNEQFF. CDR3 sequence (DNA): TGTGCCAGCAGCTTGTGGGCCTACAATGAGCAGTTCTTC.

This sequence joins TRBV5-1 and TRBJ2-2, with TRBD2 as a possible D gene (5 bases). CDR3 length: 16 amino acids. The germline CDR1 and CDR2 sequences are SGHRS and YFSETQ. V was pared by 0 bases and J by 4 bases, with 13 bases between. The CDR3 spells CASSLALGGPTGELFF. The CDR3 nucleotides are TGCGCCAGCAGCTTGGCCTTGGGCGGGCCCACCGGGGAGCTGTTTTTT.

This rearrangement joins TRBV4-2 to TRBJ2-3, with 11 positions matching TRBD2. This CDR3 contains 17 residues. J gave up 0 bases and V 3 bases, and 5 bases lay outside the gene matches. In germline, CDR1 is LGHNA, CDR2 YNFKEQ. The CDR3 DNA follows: TGTGCCAGCAGCCAGCGGACTAGCGGGCTGAGCACAGATACGCAGTATTTT. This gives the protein CASSQRTSGLSTDTQYF.

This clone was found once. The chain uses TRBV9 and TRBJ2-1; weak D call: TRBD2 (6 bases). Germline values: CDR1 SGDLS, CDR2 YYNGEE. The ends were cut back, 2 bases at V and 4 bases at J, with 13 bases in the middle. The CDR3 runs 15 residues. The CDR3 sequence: CASSVGAGAYNEQFF. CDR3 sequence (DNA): TGTGCCAGCAGCGTCGGAGCGGGCGCATACAATGAGCAGTTCTTC.

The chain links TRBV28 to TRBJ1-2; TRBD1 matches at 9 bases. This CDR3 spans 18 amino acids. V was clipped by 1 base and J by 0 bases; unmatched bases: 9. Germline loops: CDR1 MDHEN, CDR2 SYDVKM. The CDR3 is CASSLSPWTGEANYGYTF. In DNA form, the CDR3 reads TGTGCCAGCAGTTTATCCCCCTGGACAGGGGAGGCTAACTATGGCTACACCTTC.

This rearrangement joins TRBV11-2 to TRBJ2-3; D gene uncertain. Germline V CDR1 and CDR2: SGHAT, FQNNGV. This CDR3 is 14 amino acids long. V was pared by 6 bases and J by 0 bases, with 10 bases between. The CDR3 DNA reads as TGTGCCAGCAGATTCGGTTCTAGCACAGATACGCAGTATTTT. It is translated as CASRFGSSTDTQYF.

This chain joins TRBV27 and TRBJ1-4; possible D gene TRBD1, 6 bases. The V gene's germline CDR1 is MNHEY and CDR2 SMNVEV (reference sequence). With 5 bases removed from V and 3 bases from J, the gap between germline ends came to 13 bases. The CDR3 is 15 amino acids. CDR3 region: CASSPWTDSNEKLFF. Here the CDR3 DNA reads TGTGCCAGCAGTCCGTGGACAGATTCTAATGAAAAACTGTTTTTT. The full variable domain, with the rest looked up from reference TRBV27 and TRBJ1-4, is EAQVTQNPRYLITVTGKKLTVTCSQNMNHEYMSWYRQDPGLGLRQIYYSMNVEVTDKGDVPEGYKVSRKEKRNFPLILESPSPNQTSLYFCASSPWTDSNEKLFFGSGTQLSVL.

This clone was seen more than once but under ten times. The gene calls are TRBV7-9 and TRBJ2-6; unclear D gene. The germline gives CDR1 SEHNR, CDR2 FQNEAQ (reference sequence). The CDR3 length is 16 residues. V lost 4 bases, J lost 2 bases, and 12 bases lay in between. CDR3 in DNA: TGTGCCAGCAGCTCCGCAGCAGAGGCTGGGGCCAACGTCCTGACTTTC. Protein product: CASSSAAEAGANVLTF.

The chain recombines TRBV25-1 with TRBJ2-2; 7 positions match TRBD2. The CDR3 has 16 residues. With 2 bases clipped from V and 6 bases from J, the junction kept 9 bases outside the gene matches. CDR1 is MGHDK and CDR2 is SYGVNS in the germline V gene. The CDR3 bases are TGTGCCAGCAGTGAACAGGCAGGGAGGGCCGCCGGGGAGCTGTTTTTT. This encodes CASSEQAGRAAGELFF.

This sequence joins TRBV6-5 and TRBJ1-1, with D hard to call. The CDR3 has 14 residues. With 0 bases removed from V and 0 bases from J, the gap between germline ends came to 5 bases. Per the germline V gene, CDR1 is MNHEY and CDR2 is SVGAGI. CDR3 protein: CASSYSGLNTEAFF. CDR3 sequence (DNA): TGTGCCAGCAGTTACTCTGGGTTGAACACTGAAGCTTTCTTT.